The clone carrying this T cell receptor (beta chain) was observed a few times. What it binds is unknown. The individuals who served as donors were healthy Caucasians living in Russia, aged about 6 to 100. The total RNA that was extracted per sample amounted to at least 5 micrograms. Together with a sample-barcoded 5' primer, a J-beta primer mix was included in a second PCR lasting about 7 to 11 cycles. TCRdb reprocessed the 5' RACE reads with MiXCR, giving one entry per CDR3 protein. The table includes 550,000 to 750,000 distinct CDR3 sequences, more than 20% detected once. The source of the sample is a study of blood T cells in healthy people across ages. CDR1 and CDR2 (germline): SNHLY, FYNNEI. This CDR3 has 12 amino acids. The germline V and J ends were trimmed by 11 bases and 6 bases, with 16 bases remaining between them. Overall study findings and caveats: Long-lived and aged donors differed, with more naive CD4+ cells and higher diversity in the long-lived. The unsorted PBMCs prevented any conclusive comparison of naive versus antigen-experienced cells.

The sequencing sample was made of blood. The chain combines TRBV2 with TRBJ1-1; no clear D. The receptor comes from a man between 65 and 79 years old in good health. In DNA, the CDR3 is TGTGCCTTCCAAGGCGGGGTGGCTGAAGCTTTCTTT. Protein: CAFQGGVAEAFF. Variable domain in full (rest from reference TRBV2 and TRBJ1-1): EPEVTQTPSHQVTQMGQEVILRCVPISNHLYFYWYRQILGQKVEFLVSFYNNEISEKSEIFDDQFSVERPDGSNFTLKIRSTKLEDSAMYFCAFQGGVAEAFFGQGTRLTVV.